A single TCR beta chain is shown here with its context. What it binds is unknown. TCR beta CDR3 regions were amplified from RNA. In the first-round RT-PCR of the TCR CDR3, the HTBI primer set was used. TCRdb redid the calling of the multiplex PCR reads with MiXCR, one entry per CDR3 protein. This sample yields approximately 530,000 distinct CDR3 sequences, of which 15% to 20% are seen a single time; 47% belongs to the top ten. These data come from a study of T cells in Graves' hyperthyroidism and ophthalmopathy. Study-wide results and limits: The model's output predicted ophthalmopathy at a median of roughly 6 months prior to onset.

The CDR3 spans 13 residues. Trimming cost V 4 bases and J 7 bases; bases outside gene matches: 5. Germline lookup yields CDR1 MNHEY and CDR2 SVGAGI. V gene TRBV6-5 combines with J gene TRBJ2-5, with 8 bases lining up with TRBD1. The sequence was obtained from a man between 40 and 49 years old with Graves' ophthalmopathy. Material: blood. The CDR3 here is CASSSQGAVTQYF. The CDR3 DNA is TGTGCCAGCAGTTCTCAGGGGGCAGTGACCCAGTACTTC.